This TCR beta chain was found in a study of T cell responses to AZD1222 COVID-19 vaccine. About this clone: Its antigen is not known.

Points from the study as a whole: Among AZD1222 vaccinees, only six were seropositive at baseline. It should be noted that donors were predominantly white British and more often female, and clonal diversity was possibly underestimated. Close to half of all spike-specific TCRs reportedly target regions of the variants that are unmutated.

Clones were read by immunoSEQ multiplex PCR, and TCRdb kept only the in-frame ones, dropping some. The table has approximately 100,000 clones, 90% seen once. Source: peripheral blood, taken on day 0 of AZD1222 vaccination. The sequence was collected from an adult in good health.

The CDR3 sequence is CASSFRTGVVNEQFF. CDR3 nucleotides: TGTGCCAGCAGCTTCCGGACAGGGGTGGTAAATGAGCAGTTCTTC. This chain joins TRBV11-1 and TRBJ2-1, with 9 bases fitting TRBD1. V shed 3 bases and J 7 bases; nucleotides not matched to a gene: 7. This CDR3 has 15 amino acids. Germline CDR1 is SGHAT and CDR2 is FQDESV (reference sequence). Combining the CDR3 with reference TRBV11-1 and TRBJ2-1 gives the whole variable domain EAEVAQSPRYKITEKSQAVAFWCDPISGHATLYWYRQILGQGPELLVQFQDESVVDDSQLPKDRFSAERLKGVDSTLKIQPAELGDSAMYLCASSFRTGVVNEQFFGPGTRLTVL.